This paragraph covers one T cell receptor (beta chain) sequence. The CDR3 sequence is 13 residues long. The germline V and J ends were trimmed by 5 bases and 2 bases, with 9 bases remaining between them. Germline V gene lookup returns CDR1 SGHNT and CDR2 YENEEA. These data come from a study of T cell changes during pregnancy in multiple sclerosis. This table comes from immunoSEQ multiplex PCR, and its TCRdb copy is limited to in-frame clones, with some not included. Here the sample spans some 28,000 clones, 89% being singletons. Source: CD4+ T cells from peripheral blood mononuclear cells, taken in the first trimester of pregnancy. The sequence came from a female donor in good health, enrolled as a control in a pregnancy study. V and J are TRBV11-3 and TRBJ1-1, with D tentatively TRBD1 (5 bases). CDR3 nucleotide sequence: TGTGCCAGCAGCCCCCAGGGAAACACTGAAGCTTTCTTT. This gives the protein CASSPQGNTEAFF. Full variable domain (missing parts from reference TRBV11-3 and TRBJ1-1): EAGVVQSPRYKIIEKKQPVAFWCNPISGHNTLYWYLQNLGQGPELLIRYENEEAVDDSQLPKDRFSAERLKGVDSTLKIQPAELGDSAVYLCASSPQGNTEAFFGQGTRLTVV.